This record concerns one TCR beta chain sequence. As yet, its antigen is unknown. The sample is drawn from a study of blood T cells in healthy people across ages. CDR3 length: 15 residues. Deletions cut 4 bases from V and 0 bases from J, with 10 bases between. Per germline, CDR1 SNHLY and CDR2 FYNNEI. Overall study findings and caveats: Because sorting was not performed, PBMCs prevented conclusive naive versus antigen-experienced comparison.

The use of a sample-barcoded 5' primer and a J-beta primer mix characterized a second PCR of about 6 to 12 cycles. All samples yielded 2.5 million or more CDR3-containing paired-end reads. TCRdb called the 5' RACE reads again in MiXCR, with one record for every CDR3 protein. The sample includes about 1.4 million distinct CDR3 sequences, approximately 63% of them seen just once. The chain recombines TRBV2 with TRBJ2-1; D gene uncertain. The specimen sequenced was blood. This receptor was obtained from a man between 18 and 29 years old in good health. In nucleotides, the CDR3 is TGTGCCAGCAGTGTTTCCCGAAGCTCCTACAATGAGCAGTTCTTC. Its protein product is CASSVSRSSYNEQFF.